This T cell receptor beta chain was sequenced during a study of blood T cell repertoires in COVID-19. Study details: Nucleic acid was either cDNA or gDNA, and it came from T cells, B-cell-depleted T cells, or PBMCs.

Per the authors' pipeline: The authors estimated nucleated cell counts from reference gene primer amplification. Method: immunoSEQ multiplex PCR; TCRdb's copy keeps in-frame clones and lacks some. Clonal size and the V and J genes are those of that table, whereas D and trimming came from the DNA. This repertoire shows 85,000 to 110,000 clones, 87% found once; its top ten account for under 4%. CDR1 and CDR2 (germline): MNHEY, SMNVEV (reference sequence). This CDR3 is built from 16 residues. The V and J ends lost 4 bases and 3 bases, in that order; junction bases with no gene match: 6. The sequenced sample consisted of peripheral blood. The chain couples TRBV27 to TRBJ2-2; TRBD2 aligns across 9 bases. The receptor was isolated from a man aged 45 to 65 in a cohort sampled during active COVID-19. CDR3 nucleotide sequence: TGTGCCAGCAGTTGGCGGGGGGGCTACGACACCGGGGAGCTGTTTTTT. This sequence encodes CASSWRGGYDTGELFF.